Listed here are 11 T cell receptor beta chains from one sample, sequenced in a study of T cell clonality in common variable immunodeficiency. Sequencing used immunoSEQ multiplex PCR; TCRdb keeps in-frame clones, though not all of them. This repertoire holds about 52,000 clones, and none appear only once. The sample taken for sequencing was peripheral blood mononuclear cells. These receptors were obtained from a person aged 18 to 75 in good health.

The CDR3 reads CASSLDGQGAPLNTEAFF. The part of the CDR3 DNA that was read is TGTGCCAGCAGTCTTGACGGACAGGGGGCACCATTAAACACTGAA. The genes are TRBV2 and TRBJ1-1; 11 bases agree with TRBD1. The read gets to within 3 residues of the CDR3 end, and the germline J gene fills in the rest. The CDR3 is made up of 18 amino acids. The V segment lost 5 bases and the J segment 2 bases; nucleotides outside the gene matches: 13. CDR1 is SNHLY and CDR2 is FYNNEI in the germline V gene.

The table lists this clone with many counts. The missing CDR3 end, 3 residues past where the read stops, is filled in from the germline J gene. The chain recombines TRBV6-1 with TRBJ1-2; the D is unclear. This CDR3 region has 13 residues. Germline loops: CDR1 MNHNS, CDR2 SASEGT. V lost 3 bases and J lost 2, with 7 bases in between. The covered CDR3 bases are TGTGCCAGCAGTGACCCCCGGAACTATGGC. Its translation is CASSDPRNYG. The full CDR3 protein reads CASSDPRNYGYTF.

With regard to this clone: The read finishes 3 residues shy of the CDR3 end, and the germline J gene is used to complete it. This chain connects TRBV19 to TRBJ2-4, with 7 bases that match TRBD1. Looked up from germline, CDR1 is LNHDA and CDR2 is SQIVND (reference sequence). The CDR3 sequence is 14 residues long. The DNA read from the CDR3 is TGTGCCAGTAGAACCCGGGACAGCCTCTATGGT. Protein sequence: CASRTRDSLYG. The whole CDR3 protein reads CASRTRDSLYGQYF.

This clone showed up just a few times. CDR3 DNA (partial): TGTGCCAGCTCACCACAGGCAGGGCCAACTAATGAAAAG. It specifies CASSPQAGPTNEK. The whole CDR3 reads CASSPQAGPTNEKLFF. The chain joins TRBV18 to TRBJ2-2, with D tentatively TRBD1 (5 bases). The observed sequence ends 3 residues before the CDR3 terminus, with the missing tail filled in from the germline J gene. The CDR3 runs to 16 residues. Germline V gene sequence: CDR1 KGHSH, CDR2 LQKENI.

This clone appeared many times. A junction boundary mismatches the germline segment, possibly from a read error. CDR3: CASSQARQSYEQYF. The covered CDR3 bases are TGCGCCAGCAGCCAAGCCCGACAGAGCTACGAG. The V call is TRBV4-2, the J call TRBJ2-7; TRBD1 is a possible D gene (5 bases). The read falls 3 residues short of the CDR3 end, and the missing part is taken from the germline J gene. Germline CDR1 reads LGHNA; CDR2 reads YNFKEQ. This CDR3 has 14 residues.

The table lists this clone with many counts. The covered CDR3 bases are TGTGCCAGCAGTTTCGGCTGGGGGGGCACAGATACG. Its protein is CASSFGWGGTDT. The whole CDR3 sequence reads CASSFGWGGTDTQYF. The V gene is TRBV28, the J gene TRBJ2-3, with D maybe TRBD2 (6 bases). The read falls 3 residues short of the CDR3 end, and the missing part is taken from the germline J gene. This CDR3 has 15 amino acids. The germline V gene encodes CDR1 MDHEN and CDR2 SYDVKM. Deletions cut 3 bases from V and 1 base from J, with 11 bases between.

In this sample, this clone turned up many times. The read ends 3 residues before the CDR3 terminus; that terminus is restored from the germline J gene. This chain links TRBV19 with TRBJ1-5; D gene unclear. V shed 5 bases and J shed 5 bases, with 7 bases lying between them. Germline assignment: CDR1 LNHDA and CDR2 SQIVND (reference sequence). The CDR3 runs to 12 residues. The CDR3 bases that were read are TGTGCCAGTAGTGGCGGCTATCAGCCC. Translation: CASSGGYQP. The full CDR3 reads CASSGGYQPQHF. Using reference TRBV19 and TRBJ1-5 for the parts outside the CDR3, the full variable domain is DGGITQSPKYLFRKEGQNVTLSCEQNLNHDAMYWYRQDPGQGLRLIYYSQIVNDFQKGDIAEGYSVSREKKESFPLTVTSAQKNPTAFYLCASSGGYQPQHFGDGTRLSIL.

The sample holds many counts of this clone. The missing CDR3 end, 3 residues past where the read stops, is filled in from the germline J gene. The chain uses TRBV7-2 and TRBJ2-1; 15 bases fit TRBD2. The CDR3 spans 15 residues. The germline CDR1 and CDR2 sequences are SGHTA and FQGNSA. Trimming took 7 bases from V and 7 from J; bases not matched to a gene: 5. CDR3 DNA (partial): TGTGCCAGCACACCGGGACTAGCGGGAGGAAATGAG. This codes for CASTPGLAGGNE. The whole CDR3 reads CASTPGLAGGNEQFF.

This clone was observed at least ten times. Read coverage stops 3 residues before the CDR3 terminus; the germline J gene supplies the remainder. The V call is TRBV18, the J call TRBJ1-2; 9 positions match TRBD1. CDR3 length: 14 amino acids. The V gene's germline CDR1 is KGHSH and CDR2 LQKENI. The CDR3 protein is CASSPPGQGNGYTF. The CDR3 DNA, read in part, is TGTGCCAGCTCACCCCCGGGACAGGGTAACGGC.

This clone appeared many times. Read data end 3 residues before the CDR3 end; the end is taken from the germline J gene. The J gene is TRBJ2-7, the V gene TRBV6-2 or TRBV6-3; 8 bases are a match to TRBD2. CDR1 is MNHEY and CDR2 is SVGEGT in the germline V gene. V lost 5 bases, J lost 1 base, and 7 bases stayed unmatched. The CDR3 spans 15 residues. The sequenced CDR3 bases are TGTGCCAGCAGTAACGGGGGGGGAGGTTCCTACGAG. It encodes CASSNGGGGSYE. The full CDR3 reads CASSNGGGGSYEQYF.

To note about this clone: The read halts 3 residues ahead of the CDR3 end, with the missing end drawn from the germline J gene. The gene calls are TRBV30 and TRBJ2-1; 13 bases agree with TRBD2. Germline trimming cut 5 bases from V and 8 bases from J; bases unmatched to any gene: 9. The CDR3 length is 15 residues. Germline loops: CDR1 GTSNPN, CDR2 SVGIG (reference sequence). The chain's CDR3 is CAWSEGLAGNDEQFF. The sequenced part of the CDR3 DNA is TGTGCCTGGTCCGAGGGACTAGCGGGAAATGATGAG.